The 23 T cell receptor beta chains given below trace back to one sample, sequenced in a study of Ad26.COV2.S vaccination and SARS-CoV-2 variants. Produced via immunoSEQ multiplex PCR; TCRdb's table is partial and in-frame only. Altogether about 410,000 clones are present, 75% to 90% being singletons, with the ten largest covering 1.5% to 2%. Treatment specified: some 19 received Ad26.COV2.S at low or high dose, single or two shots; 5 received placebo; per-sample allocation not given. Sampling was performed 63 days after the first vaccine or placebo injection. The material sequenced was peripheral blood, taken in a trial of Ad26.COV2.S vaccine versus placebo. These receptor sequences come from a person between 18 and 65 years old who received the Ad26.COV2.S COVID-19 vaccine or a placebo.

The rearrangement links TRBV5-4 to TRBJ2-6, with D perhaps matching TRBD2 (6 bases). Deletions cut 0 bases from V and 2 bases from J, with 9 bases between. The CDR3 totals 16 residues. Germline CDR1 and CDR2: SGHNT and YYREEE (reference sequence). The CDR3 DNA reads as TGTGCCAGCAGCTTGGCGGGGGATCCTGGGGCCAACGTCCTGACTTTC. It is translated as CASSLAGDPGANVLTF.

The V call is TRBV5-1, the J call TRBJ1-2; TRBD1 agrees at 10 bases. Germline V gene lookup returns CDR1 SGHRS and CDR2 YFSETQ. Germline trimming cut 4 bases from V and 3 bases from J; bases unmatched to any gene: 18. The CDR3 sequence is 19 residues long. The CDR3 here is CASSQLHLGRQGADYGYTF. Written as DNA, the CDR3 is TGCGCCAGCAGCCAGCTACATCTTGGGAGACAGGGGGCGGACTATGGCTACACCTTC.

The gene calls are TRBV6-5 and TRBJ2-7, with TRBD2 matching over 14 bases. CDR3 length: 16 residues. Germline CDR1 and CDR2: MNHEY and SVGAGI. V trimming: 3 bases; J trimming: 6 bases; junction bases outside the gene matches: 7. CDR3 in DNA: TGTGCCAGCAGTTATCTAGGGACTAGCGGGAGAGGCGAGCAGTACTTC. Translation: CASSYLGTSGRGEQYF.

V and J are TRBV24-1 and TRBJ2-6, with 14 bases fitting TRBD2. CDR1 is KGHDR and CDR2 is SFDVKD in the germline V gene. The CDR3 extends over 19 amino acids. After removal of 6 bases from V and 4 bases from J, the junction contained 10 bases not matched to a gene. This CDR3 reads CATSPKGGLAGAGANVLTF. The CDR3 nucleotides are TGTGCCACCAGTCCCAAGGGGGGACTAGCGGGAGCAGGGGCCAACGTCCTGACTTTC.

The chain uses TRBV4-3 and TRBJ2-1; no reliable D call. Between the trimmed V and J ends, which lost 0 bases and 9 bases, there was a span of 12 bases. Germline V gives CDR1 LGHNA, CDR2 YSLEER. The CDR3 extends over 14 amino acids. CDR3 sequence (DNA): TGCGCCAGCAGCCAAGATTTGCTTGCTACTGAGCAGTTCTTC. This sequence encodes CASSQDLLATEQFF.

The chain is built from TRBV6-5 and TRBJ2-5; weak D call: TRBD1 (6 bases). The CDR3 spans 15 residues. Trimming cost V 0 bases and J 4 bases, with 12 bases left between them. The germline gives CDR1 MNHEY, CDR2 SVGAGI. This CDR3 is CASSYSSGVGETQYF. The CDR3 bases are TGTGCCAGCAGTTACTCATCAGGGGTCGGAGAGACCCAGTACTTC.

This clone has only a few counts. The chain joins TRBV10-3 to TRBJ2-7; TRBD1 matches at 10 bases. The CDR3 extends over 16 amino acids. V trimming: 3 bases; J trimming: 4 bases; junction bases outside the gene matches: 9. Germline loops: CDR1 ENHRY, CDR2 SYGVKD. CDR3 loop: CAISDSGTGEGYEQYF. The CDR3 nucleotides read TGTGCCATCAGTGACTCCGGGACAGGGGAGGGATACGAGCAGTACTTC.

The rearrangement joins TRBV11-2 to TRBJ2-5; 10 nucleotides match TRBD1. J was trimmed by 5 bases and V by 5 bases; bases with no gene match: 5. Germline assignment: CDR1 SGHAT and CDR2 FQNNGV. The CDR3 spans 14 residues. The CDR3 is CASSPRTGGETQYF. CDR3 in DNA: TGTGCCAGCAGCCCGCGGACAGGGGGGGAGACCCAGTACTTC.

V usage is TRBV30 and J usage is TRBJ2-7; TRBD1 matches at 8 bases. Germline V gene lookup returns CDR1 GTSNPN and CDR2 SVGIG (reference sequence). With V trimmed by 1 base and J by 6 bases, 8 bases remained unmatched. This CDR3 is built from 14 residues. For the CDR3, the DNA is TGTGCCTGGAGTGGCCTGACAGGGGAAGGCGAGCAGTACTTC. Protein: CAWSGLTGEGEQYF.

The rearrangement links TRBV5-1 to TRBJ2-1; D possibly uses TRBD1 or TRBD2 (7 bases each). Per the germline V gene, CDR1 is SGHRS and CDR2 is YFSETQ. The CDR3 loop spans 17 amino acids. The germline V and J ends were trimmed by 0 bases and 8 bases, with 21 bases remaining between them. The CDR3 here is CASSLARRTSQGDEQFF. The CDR3 DNA sequence: TGCGCCAGCAGCTTGGCCCGCCGGACTAGTCAGGGGGATGAGCAGTTCTTC. The full variable domain, with the rest looked up from reference TRBV5-1 and TRBJ2-1, is KAGVTQTPRYLIKTRGQQVTLSCSPISGHRSVSWYQQTPGQGLQFLFEYFSETQRNKGNFPGRFSGRQFSNSRSEMNVSTLELGDSALYLCASSLARRTSQGDEQFFGPGTRLTVL.

The J gene is TRBJ2-1, the V gene TRBV14; 9 bases map to TRBD2. The length of the CDR3 is 18 residues. Germline V gives CDR1 SGHDN, CDR2 FVKESK. The junction had 10 bases not matched to a gene; V was cut back by 4 bases and J by 0 bases. The CDR3 DNA reads TGTGCCAGCAGCCCAATTAGCGGGAGATCGGGCTCCTACAATGAGCAGTTCTTC. Translating it yields CASSPISGRSGSYNEQFF.

This rearrangement joins TRBV3-1 (or the pseudogene TRBV3-2) to TRBJ1-1; 10 nucleotides agree with TRBD1. The V segment lost 8 bases and the J segment 2 bases; nucleotides outside the gene matches: 8. CDR1 LGHDT and CDR2 YNNKEL come from the germline V gene (reference sequence). The CDR3 is made up of 15 amino acids. CDR3 sequence reads: CASRRTGGGNTEAFF. As DNA, the CDR3 is TGTGCCAGCCGAAGGACAGGGGGAGGCAACACTGAAGCTTTCTTT.

This clone has just a few counts. V usage is TRBV29-1 and J usage is TRBJ2-7; D is possibly TRBD1 (6 bases). The V gene's germline CDR1 is SQVTM and CDR2 ANQGSEA. The CDR3 totals 12 residues. The V end was cut by 4 bases, the J end by 0 bases, with 7 bases between. CDR3 sequence: CSVADSSYEQYF. The DNA for the CDR3 is TGCAGCGTTGCGGACAGCTCCTACGAGCAGTACTTC.

Concerning this clone itself: At one of its ends the junction is not consistent with the germline gene, which may arise from a read error. The chain links TRBV28 to TRBJ1-2; D is undetermined. The CDR3 contains 8 residues. Germline V gene data show CDR1 as MDHEN and CDR2 as SYDVKM. The CDR3 region has the DNA TGTGCCAGCAGTTTTGGAAGCTTC. Protein product: CASSFGSF.

Only one count was recorded for this clone. CDR3 in amino acids: CASSQDKEGLAYNEQFF. DNA of the CDR3: TGCGCCAGCAGCCAAGATAAAGAGGGACTAGCCTACAATGAGCAGTTCTTC. V usage is TRBV4-3 and J usage is TRBJ2-1, with TRBD2 identical over 8 bases. This CDR3 has 17 amino acids. Germline-derived CDR1 and CDR2 are LGHNA and YSLEER. Losses at the gene ends were 0 bases for V and 2 bases for J; bases not matched to a gene: 6.

V and J are TRBV28 and TRBJ1-1; D may be TRBD1 (5 bases). Trimming removed 5 bases from V and 3 bases from J, with 16 bases in between. The CDR3 is 15 amino acids. The germline gives CDR1 MDHEN, CDR2 SYDVKM. The CDR3 DNA is TGTGCCAGCAGTGAAAGGGCGGGGCGCCACACTGAAGCTTTCTTT. This gives the protein CASSERAGRHTEAFF.

This chain connects TRBV5-1 to TRBJ2-5; 9 bases line up with TRBD1. Looked up from germline, CDR1 is SGHRS and CDR2 is YFSETQ. The CDR3 extends over 15 amino acids. J gave up 4 bases and V 4 bases, and 8 bases lay outside the gene matches. CDR3 DNA sequence: TGCGCCAGCAGCCCTGGACAGGGGATAGGAGAGACCCAGTACTTC. Translated, it gives CASSPGQGIGETQYF. The whole variable domain, remainder taken from reference TRBV5-1 and TRBJ2-5, is KAGVTQTPRYLIKTRGQQVTLSCSPISGHRSVSWYQQTPGQGLQFLFEYFSETQRNKGNFPGRFSGRQFSNSRSEMNVSTLELGDSALYLCASSPGQGIGETQYFGPGTRLLVL.

This sequence joins TRBV21-1 and TRBJ2-4; the table calls TRBD1, which could not be checked here. TRBV21-1 represents a pseudogene. The CDR3 covers 12 residues. The CDR3 nucleotides read TGTGCCAGCGACAGGGTTCGGTTCTCAAAGCGCTTC. Protein: CASDRVRFSKRF.

The CDR3 DNA reads as TGTGCCACCAGTGATTTGCGGACTAGCGGGAGGGAGTATGAGCAGTTCTTC. It is translated as CATSDLRTSGREYEQFF. The genes are TRBV24-1 and TRBJ2-1, with 15 bases that match TRBD2. V shed 0 bases and J 8 bases; nucleotides not matched to a gene: 4. There are 17 residues in the CDR3. CDR1 and CDR2 from the germline V gene are KGHDR and SFDVKD.

This clone has a single count. This chain uses TRBV9 with TRBJ2-5; D uncertain. The V end lost 0 bases, the J end lost 5 bases, and 8 bases lay between the germline ends. This CDR3 comprises 13 residues. Germline lookup yields CDR1 SGDLS and CDR2 YYNGEE. The CDR3, as DNA: TGTGCCAGCAGCGTAGAGGGCTCGGAGACCCAGTACTTC. Amino acid sequence: CASSVEGSETQYF.

The CDR3 loop is CASSLTTPGQGGSEQYF. The CDR3 coding sequence is TGTGCCAGCAGCTTGACAACTCCGGGACAGGGGGGGTCGGAGCAGTACTTC. The rearrangement uses TRBV3-1 (or the pseudogene TRBV3-2) and TRBJ2-7, with 11 nucleotides matching TRBD1. V dropped 5 bases and J dropped 7; count of bases not matched to a gene: 16. CDR1 LGHDT and CDR2 YNNKEL come from the germline V gene (reference sequence). The CDR3 contains 17 residues.

This rearrangement joins TRBV3-1 (or the pseudogene TRBV3-2) to TRBJ1-2; D not certain. CDR1 and CDR2 from the germline V gene are LGHDT and YNNKEL (reference sequence). V lost 4 bases and J lost 5, with 17 bases in between. The CDR3 length is 15 residues. CDR3 sequence: CASSPDSPRVYGYTF. For the CDR3, the DNA is TGTGCCAGCAGCCCCGACTCACCAAGGGTTTATGGCTACACCTTC.

V and J are TRBV28 and TRBJ1-2; D not certain. The germline V gene has CDR1 MDHEN and CDR2 SYDVKM. The CDR3 contains 13 residues. Trimming cost V 5 bases and J 8 bases, with 15 bases left between them. The CDR3, as DNA: TGTGCCAGCAGTCCCTCCGCACCACCCGGCTACACCTTC. Amino acid sequence: CASSPSAPPGYTF.